The 23 T cell receptor beta chains in this list originate from one sample, sequenced in a study of PD-L1 blockade in urothelial cancer. This table comes from immunoSEQ multiplex PCR, and its TCRdb copy is limited to in-frame clones, with some not included. The table includes tens of thousands of clones, approximately 80% detected once. The sequenced sample was PBMCs, obtained around atezolizumab (anti-PD-L1) treatment. The receptor set was obtained from a man aged 65-85 years with urothelial cancer.

This clone was observed a handful of times. CDR3 bases: TGTGCCAGCACTTCATCTAGCGGCTCCTACGAGCAGTACTTC. This translates into CASTSSSGSYEQYF. The chain recombines TRBV28 with TRBJ2-7; 7 bases match TRBD2. This CDR3 spans 14 amino acids. The ends lost 7 bases at V and 0 bases at J; junction bases unmatched: 6. Germline V gives CDR1 MDHEN, CDR2 SYDVKM.

This clone was detected a few times. The gene calls are TRBV7-8 and TRBJ2-5; maybe TRBD2 (5 bases). Deletions cut 2 bases from V and 0 bases from J, with 10 bases between. The length of the CDR3 is 15 residues. The germline CDR1 and CDR2 sequences are SGHVS and FQNEAQ. Written as DNA, the CDR3 is TGTGCCAGCAGCTTAACTCTAGCAAACCAAGAGACCCAGTACTTC. It yields the protein CASSLTLANQETQYF. The full variable domain, completed using reference TRBV7-8 and TRBJ2-5, is GAGVSQSPRYKVAKRGQDVALRCDPISGHVSLFWYQQALGQGPEFLTYFQNEAQLDKSGLPSDRFFAERPEGSVSTLKIQRTQQEDSAVYLCASSLTLANQETQYFGPGTRLLVL.

The chain joins TRBV10-3 to TRBJ1-1; D might be TRBD1 (6 bases). With 6 bases removed from V and 1 base from J, the gap between germline ends came to 12 bases. CDR1 ENHRY and CDR2 SYGVKD come from the germline V gene. The CDR3 has 14 amino acids. For the CDR3, the DNA is TGTGCCATCAGGGGAGACAGGCAGAACACTGAAGCTTTCTTT. Its translation is CAIRGDRQNTEAFF.

V usage is TRBV5-5 and J usage is TRBJ1-2, with 8 positions matching TRBD1. Germline loops: CDR1 SGHKS, CDR2 YYEKEE (reference sequence). V dropped 3 bases and J dropped 1; count of bases not matched to a gene: 2. This CDR3 has 14 amino acids. This chain's CDR3 is CASSSGGRNYGYTF. In DNA form, the CDR3 reads TGTGCCAGCAGCTCAGGGGGCCGTAACTATGGCTACACCTTC.

The sample holds a few counts of this clone. J is TRBJ2-3 and V is TRBV7-9, with 11 bases identical to TRBD1. The CDR3 is made up of 17 amino acids. The trim removed 5 bases at V and 2 bases at J, leaving 9 bases unmatched. Germline assignment: CDR1 SEHNR and CDR2 FQNEAQ (reference sequence). The CDR3 DNA sequence: TGTGCCAGCAGCACCGGGACAGGGGGGTCTTACACAGATACGCAGTATTTT. Translation: CASSTGTGGSYTDTQYF.

In its sample, this clone was seen a few times. The chain is built from TRBV19 and TRBJ1-3; D remains ambiguous. Germline CDR1 is LNHDA and CDR2 is SQIVND (reference sequence). V lost 5 bases to trimming and J lost 2 bases, with 13 bases between them. There are 15 residues in the CDR3. CDR3 nucleotide sequence: TGTGCCAGTAGTGTACAATTCTTTACTGGAAACACCATATATTTT. Its translation: CASSVQFFTGNTIYF.

The chain links TRBV2 to TRBJ1-2, with 7 bases identical to TRBD1. The CDR3 extends over 14 amino acids. V trimming: 4 bases; J trimming: 8 bases; junction bases outside the gene matches: 10. The germline V gene encodes CDR1 SNHLY and CDR2 FYNNEI. The CDR3 loop reads CASSADRVSEGYTF. Here the CDR3 DNA reads TGTGCCAGCAGTGCTGACAGGGTTTCGGAAGGCTACACCTTC.

This rearrangement joins TRBV4-3 to TRBJ1-2, with 7 bases identical to TRBD1. This CDR3 region has 13 residues. J gave up 8 bases and V 3 bases, and 6 bases lay outside the gene matches. The V gene's germline CDR1 is LGHNA and CDR2 YSLEER. The CDR3 DNA follows: TGCGCCAGCAGCCAGCAGGGGGTCGGAGGCTACACCTTC. It codes for CASSQQGVGGYTF.

To note about this clone: Other nucleotide sequences in the sample specify the same CDR3. The V gene is TRBV7-9, the J gene TRBJ1-2; possibly TRBD1 for D (6 bases). Germline V gene lookup returns CDR1 SEHNR and CDR2 FQNEAQ (reference sequence). The CDR3 has 12 amino acids. Trimming cost V 5 bases and J 5 bases, with 9 bases left between them. The CDR3 DNA is TGTGCCAGCAGCACTACAGGGTATGGCTACACCTTC. It is translated as CASSTTGYGYTF.

This rearrangement joins TRBV4-2 to TRBJ1-1; perhaps TRBD1 as D (5 bases). The CDR3 is 14 amino acids. The V end was cut by 1 base, the J end by 5 bases, with 11 bases between. From germline, CDR1 is LGHNA and CDR2 YNFKEQ. The DNA of the CDR3 is TGTGCCAGCAGCCAAGTAGGGGCTGGGACTGAAGCTTTCTTT. Protein sequence: CASSQVGAGTEAFF.

The chain has TRBV7-8 and TRBJ1-5; TRBD1 is a possible D gene (5 bases). The ends were cut back, 1 base at V and 4 bases at J, with 5 bases in the middle. The CDR3 is 13 amino acids. Looked up from germline, CDR1 is SGHVS and CDR2 is FQNEAQ. CDR3 protein: CASSLGQNQPQHF. The CDR3 DNA reads TGTGCCAGCAGCTTAGGACAGAATCAGCCCCAGCATTTT.

The gene calls are TRBV5-1 and TRBJ1-1; 8 nucleotides match TRBD1. The ends lost 3 bases at V and 5 bases at J; junction bases unmatched: 3. Per germline, CDR1 SGHRS and CDR2 YFSETQ. The CDR3 is 13 amino acids. The CDR3 nucleotides read TGCGCCAGCAGCTCACAGGGGGGAACTGAAGCTTTCTTT. This encodes CASSSQGGTEAFF.

The V call is TRBV4-1, the J call TRBJ1-2, with TRBD1 identical over 8 bases. From germline, CDR1 is MGHRA and CDR2 YSYEKL. V was clipped by 1 base and J by 7 bases; unmatched bases: 8. This CDR3 is 15 amino acids long. This CDR3 is CASSQVSEQGGGYTF. CDR3 nucleotides: TGCGCCAGCAGCCAAGTTTCCGAACAGGGGGGTGGCTACACCTTC.

J is TRBJ2-3 and V is TRBV7-2; no clear D. The germline V gene encodes CDR1 SGHTA and CDR2 FQGNSA. The CDR3 is 15 residues long. V was pared by 1 base and J by 10 bases, with 18 bases between. The chain's CDR3 is CASSLETGFASAQYF. CDR3 in DNA: TGTGCCAGCAGCTTAGAAACGGGTTTCGCATCAGCGCAGTATTTT.

This chain connects TRBV27 to TRBJ2-7, with 8 nucleotides matching TRBD1. This CDR3 has 13 residues. Germline V lookup: CDR1 MNHEY, CDR2 SMNVEV (reference sequence). V gave up 7 bases and J gave up 4 bases; unmatched junction bases: 6. CDR3 in amino acids: CASKRTGSYEQYF. The DNA for the CDR3 is TGTGCCAGCAAACGGACAGGGTCTTACGAGCAGTACTTC.

The chain combines TRBV18 with TRBJ2-4; 7 bases line up with TRBD2. V lost 2 bases, J lost 8 bases, and 6 bases stayed unmatched. This CDR3 region has 14 residues. CDR1 KGHSH and CDR2 LQKENI come from the germline V gene. The CDR3 bases are TGTGCCAGCTCACCAGGCGGGAGAAAGGACATTCAGTACTTC. It specifies CASSPGGRKDIQYF.

This clone was seen only a few times. The chain has TRBV2 and TRBJ1-5, with D unclear. CDR1 and CDR2 (germline): SNHLY, FYNNEI. The CDR3 sequence is 12 residues long. The V end was cut by 6 bases, the J end by 3 bases, with 6 bases between. The CDR3 reads CASRHSNQPQHF. CDR3 bases: TGTGCCAGCAGGCACTCCAATCAGCCCCAGCATTTT.

The rearrangement links TRBV28 to TRBJ2-3; TRBD2 aligns across 13 bases. This CDR3 is 13 amino acids long. From germline, CDR1 is MDHEN and CDR2 SYDVKM. Germline trimming cut 6 bases from V and 11 bases from J; bases unmatched to any gene: 5. The CDR3 bases are TGTGCCAGCAGACGACTAGCGGGGGGTCGGCAGTATTTT. Amino acids: CASRRLAGGRQYF.

This clone came up once. The chain recombines TRBV5-6 with TRBJ2-7; possible D gene TRBD2, 5 bases. Trimming removed 1 base from V and 0 bases from J, with 11 bases in between. Per the germline V gene, CDR1 is SGHDT and CDR2 is YYEEEE. This CDR3 is built from 15 residues. In nucleotides, the CDR3 is TGTGCCAGCAGCTTGAGCGGACGGAGCTCCTACGAGCAGTACTTC. It yields the protein CASSLSGRSSYEQYF.

The chain is built from TRBV15 and TRBJ2-7; D perhaps matches TRBD1 (5 bases). This CDR3 comprises 15 residues. The germline V and J ends were trimmed by 0 bases and 7 bases, with 16 bases remaining between them. Germline-derived CDR1 and CDR2 are LNHNV and YYDKDF (reference sequence). The CDR3 spells CATSRDGAGSGEQYF. CDR3 sequence (DNA): TGTGCCACCAGCAGAGATGGGGCAGGGTCAGGTGAGCAGTACTTC.

This clone is a singleton in its sample. The rearrangement links TRBV9 to TRBJ2-1, with 8 bases fitting TRBD1. CDR1 SGDLS and CDR2 YYNGEE come from the germline V gene. V shed 4 bases, J shed 2 bases, and the junction held 8 bases outside the gene matches. The CDR3 length is 16 residues. As DNA, the CDR3 is TGTGCCAGCAGCTCAAAGACAGGGGTCACCTACAATGAGCAGTTCTTC. Protein: CASSSKTGVTYNEQFF.

On this clone itself: Other DNA sequences in the sample encode the same CDR3. This chain uses TRBV6-1 with TRBJ1-2; D gene unclear. CDR3 length: 14 amino acids. V was pared by 1 base and J by 0 bases, with 6 bases between. In germline, CDR1 is MNHNS, CDR2 SASEGT. For the CDR3, the DNA is TGTGCCAGCAGTGAAGAACGGGCTAACTATGGCTACACCTTC. Protein product: CASSEERANYGYTF.

CDR3 protein: CASSTGLGGNGELFF. The CDR3 region has the DNA TGTGCCAGTAGTACGGGACTAGGGGGGAACGGGGAGCTGTTTTTT. V is TRBV19 and J is TRBJ2-2; 8 nucleotides agree with TRBD2. V shed 4 bases, J shed 7 bases, and the junction held 8 bases outside the gene matches. The germline V gene has CDR1 LNHDA and CDR2 SQIVND (reference sequence). This CDR3 has 15 amino acids.